The following is a T cell receptor beta chain sequence with its context. Its specificity is not known. Generated by immunoSEQ multiplex PCR, the TCRdb table keeps only in-frame clones and is missing some. The repertoire holds about 63,000 clones, 70% to 90% seen once, with approximately 3.8% in the top ten. The sample belongs to a study of siplizumab effects on memory and regulatory T cells. Study results and limitations: Most alloreactive clones went unmapped to unstimulated subsets; only a minor fraction mapped. Many proliferating CD4+ or CD8+ clones remained unclassified. Roughly 75-96% of them could not be assigned either a naive or a memory phenotype.

The sample was memory CD4+ T cells sorted from blood. The TCR sequence derives from a human donor in good health.

CDR3: CASSPVGVLNTEAFF. Written as DNA, the CDR3 is TGTGCCAGCAGCCCCGTGGGGGTCCTGAACACTGAAGCTTTCTTT. The chain joins TRBV28 to TRBJ1-1; D may be TRBD1 (5 bases). The CDR3 contains 15 residues. V lost 6 bases and J 0 bases, leaving 14 bases between the germline ends. CDR1 is MDHEN and CDR2 is SYDVKM in the germline V gene. Full variable domain (outside the CDR3, taken from reference TRBV28 and TRBJ1-1): DVKVTQSSRYLVKRTGEKVFLECVQDMDHENMFWYRQDPGLGLRLIYFSYDVKMKEKGDIPEGYSVSREKKERFSLILESASTNQTSMYLCASSPVGVLNTEAFFGQGTRLTVV.